Following are 2 T cell receptor beta chains from one sample sequenced in a study of blood T cell repertoires in COVID-19. The repertoire was sequenced with immunoSEQ multiplex PCR; TCRdb's copy has only in-frame clones and lacks some. The data contain tens of thousands of clones, about four fifths of them singletons. Sequencing was carried out using PBMCs or T cells enriched from blood (not recorded which). Receptors originate from a woman in her thirties or forties with acute COVID-19.

The V and J genes are TRBV7-9 and TRBJ2-7, with 7 bases identical to TRBD2. Germline V lookup: CDR1 SEHNR, CDR2 FQNEAQ (reference sequence). This CDR3 comprises 15 residues. Unmatched junction bases numbered 12, after V lost 5 bases and J lost 5 bases. The CDR3 spells CASSLVRGREHEQYF. CDR3 DNA: TGTGCCAGCAGCCTTGTCCGCGGGAGAGAACACGAGCAGTACTTC.

This chain uses TRBV5-1 with TRBJ2-3; D may be TRBD2 (6 bases). The length of the CDR3 is 14 residues. Germline V gives CDR1 SGHRS, CDR2 YFSETQ. Trimming took 0 bases from V and 1 from J, leaving 6 bases between them. The CDR3 reads CASSLERGTDTQYF. In nucleotides, the CDR3 is TGCGCCAGCAGCTTGGAGCGGGGCACAGATACGCAGTATTTT.